The 13 T cell receptor beta chains below come from one sample, sequenced in a study of radiotherapy plus CTLA-4 blockade in lung cancer. Here immunoSEQ multiplex PCR was the method, and the copy in TCRdb shows in-frame clones only, minus some. In the table there are about 98,000 clones, roughly four fifths of which are singletons. The sequenced sample was peripheral blood, obtained from a patient treated with radiotherapy plus ipilimumab. Receptors were obtained from a human donor with non-small cell lung cancer who had a partial response to radiotherapy plus ipilimumab.

DNA for the CDR3: TGTGCCAGCAGTTCCGCGGGCCCAGATACGCAGTATTTT. This encodes CASSSAGPDTQYF. The gene calls are TRBV28 and TRBJ2-3; the D gene is possibly TRBD2 (5 bases). From germline, CDR1 is MDHEN and CDR2 SYDVKM. This CDR3 is built from 13 residues. The V and J ends lost 4 bases and 4 bases respectively, with 9 bases between them.

This clone was seen only once. The chain is built from TRBV27 and TRBJ1-5; perhaps TRBD1 as D (6 bases). The CDR3 has 16 amino acids. Trimming removed 6 bases at V and 0 bases at J, with 15 bases between. Germline values: CDR1 MNHEY, CDR2 SMNVEV (reference sequence). CDR3 sequence: CASSPTARGSNQPQHF. CDR3 DNA: TGTGCCAGCAGCCCGACTGCCAGGGGTAGCAATCAGCCCCAGCATTTT.

This clone occurred a few times. The chain carries TRBV6-5 and TRBJ2-7; D is undetermined. V was clipped by 4 bases and J by 4 bases, with 14 bases between them. CDR3 length equals 14 residues. CDR1 MNHEY and CDR2 SVGAGI come from the germline V gene. The CDR3 spells CASSSKPQRYEQYF. The DNA for the CDR3 is TGTGCCAGCAGTTCCAAGCCGCAGCGTTACGAGCAGTACTTC.

The CDR3 is CASTLAGGPRTQYF. CDR3 DNA sequence: TGTGCCAGCACCTTAGCGGGAGGGCCTCGGACGCAGTATTTT. V gene TRBV27 combines with J gene TRBJ2-3; 11 bases align to TRBD2. The CDR3 runs to 14 residues. In germline, CDR1 is MNHEY, CDR2 SMNVEV (reference sequence). V shed 7 bases, J shed 9 bases, and the junction held 9 bases outside the gene matches.

The V and J genes are TRBV7-9 and TRBJ1-1, with D possibly being TRBD1 (6 bases). The V end was cut by 8 bases, the J end by 5 bases, with 18 bases between. This CDR3 has 14 amino acids. The germline V gene encodes CDR1 SEHNR and CDR2 FQNEAQ (reference sequence). This chain's CDR3 is CASGWGGARTEAFF. The CDR3 DNA is TGTGCCAGCGGATGGGGGGGCGCGAGGACTGAAGCTTTCTTT.

This chain joins TRBV19 and TRBJ1-2, with TRBD1 matching over 10 bases. V dropped 5 bases and J dropped 8; count of bases not matched to a gene: 8. CDR3 size: 14 residues. Germline-derived CDR1 and CDR2 are LNHDA and SQIVND (reference sequence). The CDR3 spells CASSRQGAIGGYTF. CDR3 nucleotide sequence: TGTGCCAGTAGTCGACAGGGGGCAATTGGAGGCTACACCTTC.

This clone has more than one count but fewer than ten. This sequence joins TRBV6-5 and TRBJ2-1; possible D gene TRBD1, 5 bases. V dropped 0 bases and J dropped 10 bases, with 16 bases sitting between them. The germline CDR1 and CDR2 sequences are MNHEY and SVGAGI. This CDR3 has 15 residues. The CDR3 loop is CASSYSDTGVWEQFF. In DNA, the CDR3 is TGTGCCAGCAGTTACTCGGACACAGGAGTTTGGGAGCAGTTCTTC.

The chain employs TRBV27 and TRBJ1-2, with a tentative D call TRBD1 (6 bases). V shed 5 bases and J shed 6 bases, with 16 bases lying between them. Germline V gene sequence: CDR1 MNHEY, CDR2 SMNVEV (reference sequence). CDR3 length equals 14 residues. This CDR3 reads CASSPLDGTNGYTF. The CDR3 region has the DNA TGTGCCAGCAGTCCCCTGGACGGGACAAATGGCTACACCTTC.

This clone has only a few counts. This chain joins TRBV4-1 and TRBJ2-7; TRBD2 matches 8 bases. Trimming at V came to 9 bases and at J to 7 bases, leaving 14 bases not matched to a gene. This CDR3 comprises 14 residues. Germline CDR1 MGHRA, CDR2 YSYEKL. The CDR3 region has the DNA TGCGCCAGTATGCCGGGACTAGGGACGGGTGAGCAGTACTTC. Amino acid sequence: CASMPGLGTGEQYF.

The chain couples TRBV27 to TRBJ1-5; possible D gene TRBD1, 6 bases. Looked up from germline, CDR1 is MNHEY and CDR2 is SMNVEV (reference sequence). This CDR3 has 12 amino acids. V was trimmed by 6 bases and J by 4 bases, leaving 7 bases between them. CDR3 sequence reads: CASRGGNQPQHF. The CDR3 bases are TGTGCCAGCAGAGGGGGAAATCAGCCCCAGCATTTT.

This clone has just a few counts. The chain couples TRBV9 to TRBJ2-1; no clear D gene. Germline loops: CDR1 SGDLS, CDR2 YYNGEE. The CDR3 has 15 amino acids. Trimming left V 1 base short and J 0 bases short, with 8 bases between. The CDR3 nucleotides read TGTGCCAGCAGCGTACAGGAAGGCTCCTACAATGAGCAGTTCTTC. Translating it yields CASSVQEGSYNEQFF.

This clone was detected once. V usage is TRBV12-5 and J usage is TRBJ1-1; 9 bases match TRBD1. The CDR3 covers 14 residues. Germline V CDR1 and CDR2: LGHNT, FRNRAP. J lost 3 bases, V lost 5 bases, and 4 bases had no gene match. The CDR3, as DNA: TGTGCTAGTGGTCCGACAGGGGGTGACACTGAAGCTTTCTTT. Translation gives CASGPTGGDTEAFF.

CDR3 sequence: CASSPPTGPSSGNTIYF. As DNA, the CDR3 is TGTGCCAGCTCACCACCGACAGGGCCAAGCTCTGGAAACACCATATATTTT. The V and J genes are TRBV18 and TRBJ1-3; 7 bases are shared with TRBD1. The CDR3 sequence is 17 residues long. The V gene end was trimmed by 0 bases and the J gene end by 0 bases; junction bases not matched to a gene: 5. Germline CDR1 is KGHSH and CDR2 is LQKENI.